Listed below are T cell receptor beta chains from one sample, sequenced in a study of cytomegalovirus exposure and HLA in healthy donors. Some clones are missing from TCRdb's copy, which holds only in-frame ones; the method was immunoSEQ multiplex PCR. The table records approximately 160,000 clones, 80% of them present only once. Sequenced input: PBMCs. The receptors stem from a woman in her forties or fifties in good health and CMV-seropositive. Both conserved end residues are part of each CDR3. D genes are given only for firm matches. For some rows the clone size is stated as once, few or many, or as a class when expanded; others skip it.

.	TRBJ2-7	.	TRBV14	CASSPLGGSGGEQYF	TGTGCCAGCAGCCCCCTAGGGGGGTCCGGGGGGGAGCAGTACTTC
.	TRBJ2-7	.	TRBV11-3	CASSPTPFGYEQYF	TGTGCCAGCAGCCCGACTCCCTTCGGATACGAGCAGTACTTC
.	TRBJ2-1	TRBD2	TRBV27	CASSFIGDYTPAEQFF	TGTGCCAGCAGTTTTATCGGGGACTATACGCCCGCTGAGCAGTTCTTC
.	TRBJ2-7	.	TRBV28	CASSSFWDTFKQYF	TGTGCCAGCAGTTCCTTTTGGGACACCTTCAAGCAGTACTTC
.	TRBJ1-4	.	TRBV6-5	CASSYRATEKLFF	TGTGCCAGCAGTTACCGAGCCACTGAAAAACTGTTTTTT
.	TRBJ1-6	TRBD1	TRBV27	CASSLYGQGAYNSPLHF	TGTGCCAGCAGCCTTTACGGACAGGGCGCCTATAATTCACCCCTCCACTTT
.	TRBJ1-2	TRBD1	TRBV6-1	CASTWTGSDYGYTF	TGTGCCAGCACTTGGACAGGGAGTGACTATGGCTACACCTTC
.	TRBJ1-1	.	TRBV7-2	CASSLETGIAFF	TGTGCCAGCAGCTTGGAAACAGGGATCGCTTTCTTT
.	TRBJ2-5	TRBD1	TRBV5-1	CASSPGDRGETQYF	TGCGCCAGCAGTCCCGGGGACAGGGGAGAGACCCAGTACTTC
.	TRBJ2-4	.	TRBV7-2	CASSTVLGTENIQYF	TGTGCCAGCAGCACCGTCCTAGGAACGGAAAACATTCAGTACTTC
once	TRBJ1-5	TRBD1	TRBV18	CASSPPGQGQKPQHF	TGTGCCAGCTCACCTCCGGGACAGGGGCAAAAGCCCCAGCATTTT
.	TRBJ1-4	.	TRBV19	CASSMFAGVMTNEKLFF	TGTGCCAGTAGTATGTTCGCAGGGGTGATGACTAATGAAAAACTGTTTTTT
.	TRBJ2-1	TRBD2	TRBV9	CASIPGGGIYNEQFF	TGTGCCAGCATCCCCGGGGGGGGGATTTACAATGAGCAGTTCTTC
.	TRBJ1-2	.	TRBV10-3	CAISESGQDGYTF	TGTGCCATCAGTGAGTCTGGTCAGGATGGCTACACCTTC
.	TRBJ2-7	.	TRBV30	CAWRYSNRDTSSYEQYF	TGTGCCTGGAGGTATTCAAACCGGGACACCAGCTCCTACGAGCAGTACTTC
once	TRBJ2-5	.	TRBV6-5	CASSLRRNVETQYF	TGTGCCAGCAGTTTGAGGAGGAACGTGGAGACCCAGTACTTC
.	TRBJ1-4	TRBD1	TRBV18	CASSRGLDEKLFF	TGTGCCAGCTCAAGGGGGCTGGATGAAAAACTGTTTTTT
.	TRBJ1-1	TRBD1	TRBV10-3	CAISAPGTGHTEAFF	TGTGCCATCAGCGCTCCCGGGACAGGGCACACTGAAGCTTTCTTT
few	TRBJ1-1	TRBD1	TRBV30	CAWSKGQLNTEAFF	TGTGCCTGGAGTAAGGGACAGCTGAACACTGAAGCTTTCTTT
.	TRBJ1-5	TRBD1	TRBV4-2	CASSQEAGQINQPQHF	TGTGCCAGCAGCCAGGAGGCGGGACAGATCAATCAGCCCCAGCATTTT
.	TRBJ2-5	TRBD2	TRBV7-3	CASSPAGTRETQYF	TGTGCCAGCAGCCCAGCCGGGACTAGAGAGACCCAGTACTTC
.	TRBJ2-1	TRBD2	TRBV27	CASRKLAGVGEQFF	TGTGCCAGCAGGAAACTAGCGGGAGTCGGCGAGCAGTTCTTC
.	TRBJ2-7	.	TRBV7-2	CASSPRGGKQYF	TGTGCCAGCAGCCCGAGGGGGGGGAAGCAGTACTTC
.	TRBJ2-3	.	TRBV7-9	CTSLKERVAGTQYF	TGTACCAGCCTCAAGGAGCGGGTTGCTGGTACGCAGTATTTT
.	TRBJ2-5	.	TRBV28	CASSRLSGETQYF	TGTGCCAGCAGTCGTCTCTCGGGGGAGACCCAGTACTTC
.	TRBJ1-1	.	TRBV15	CATSRDAAEAFF	TGTGCCACCAGCAGAGATGCGGCTGAAGCTTTCTTT
.	TRBJ2-2	TRBD2	TRBV5-4	CASSPLAGFTGELFF	TGTGCCAGCAGTCCCCTAGCGGGGTTCACCGGGGAGCTGTTTTTT
.	TRBJ2-1	TRBD1	TRBV11-3	CASSTLTGQGDNEQFF	TGTGCCAGCAGCACCCTAACCGGGCAGGGGGACAATGAGCAGTTCTTC
.	TRBJ2-2	.	TRBV2	CASSPITSSTGELFF	TGTGCCAGCAGCCCAATTACTAGTTCCACCGGGGAGCTGTTTTTT
few	TRBJ2-7	.	TRBV19	CASKSDPTSYEQYF	TGTGCCAGTAAAAGCGACCCAACTTCCTACGAGCAGTACTTC
.	TRBJ2-7	.	TRBV29-1	CSVVQASSYEQYF	TGCAGCGTTGTTCAGGCGAGCTCCTACGAGCAGTACTTC
once	TRBJ1-6	.	TRBV6-5	CASSSPPGPLHF	TGTGCCAGCAGTTCCCCCCCCGGACCCCTCCACTTT
.	TRBJ2-5	.	TRBV5-1	CASSLGRGDSQETQYF	TGCGCCAGCAGCTTAGGTAGGGGGGACAGCCAAGAGACCCAGTACTTC
.	TRBJ1-4	TRBD1	TRBV28	CASYGQGDEKLFF	TGTGCCAGCTACGGACAGGGGGATGAAAAACTGTTTTTT
.	TRBJ2-1	.	TRBV7-8	CASSLARSGLGNEQFF	TGTGCCAGCAGCTTAGCGAGGTCTGGGTTAGGCAATGAGCAGTTCTTC
.	TRBJ2-5	TRBD2	TRBV2	CASSGRDTGLAGAAYF	TGTGCCAGCAGTGGGCGGGACACGGGACTAGCGGGGGCCGCGTACTTC
.	TRBJ2-2	TRBD1	TRBV6-5	CASARDRRWTGELFF	TGTGCCAGCGCCCGGGACAGGAGATGGACCGGGGAGCTGTTTTTT
.	TRBJ1-5	.	TRBV27	CASSLRRVSNQPQHF	TGTGCCAGCAGTTTACGCAGGGTAAGCAATCAGCCCCAGCATTTT
.	TRBJ2-1	.	TRBV4-3	CASSLGRKRGNGEQFF	TGCGCCAGCAGCCTCGGTCGGAAAAGGGGAAATGGTGAGCAGTTCTTC
once	TRBJ1-2	.	TRBV7-9	CSSSIYRLASYGYTF	TGTTCCAGCAGCATATACAGGCTTGCAAGCTATGGCTACACCTTC